This T cell receptor (beta chain) was recorded in a study of T cell responses to AZD1222 COVID-19 vaccine. In the study overall: Second-dose groups at about 4 or about 12 weeks were pooled.

The table came from immunoSEQ multiplex PCR; TCRdb's copy has only in-frame clones and leaves some out. The table lists over 150,000 clones, 75% to 95% of them singletons. The CDR3 loop spans 15 amino acids. V lost 3 bases and J lost 3; bases outside the gene matches: 3. Germline CDR1 and CDR2: SGHNT and YENEEA. This clone has just a few counts. The chain joins TRBV11-3 to TRBJ2-1; TRBD2 agrees at 9 bases. The receptor's source is an adult in good health. Sequences were derived from peripheral blood, sampled on day 0 of AZD1222 vaccination. The CDR3 region has the DNA TGTGCCAGCAGCTTTTCTAGCGGGGTCTACAATGAGCAGTTCTTC. Encoded protein: CASSFSSGVYNEQFF. Drawing the rest from reference TRBV11-3 and TRBJ2-1, the complete variable domain is EAGVVQSPRYKIIEKKQPVAFWCNPISGHNTLYWYLQNLGQGPELLIRYENEEAVDDSQLPKDRFSAERLKGVDSTLKIQPAELGDSAVYLCASSFSSGVYNEQFFGPGTRLTVL.